Listed below are T cell receptor beta chains from one sample, sequenced in a study of T cell responses to AZD1222 COVID-19 vaccine. The method was immunoSEQ multiplex PCR; TCRdb's version includes in-frame clones alone and lacks a portion of them. This sample has roughly 150,000 clones; about nine tenths occur once, and the top ten carry 1.5% to 2%. The specimen was peripheral blood, collected on day 0 of AZD1222 vaccination. These receptor sequences come from an adult in good health. Each CDR3 is given with its conserved first and last residue. Each record gives: D gene, V gene, clone size, J gene, CDR3 protein, CDR3 DNA. The D gene is left open where the match is weak. Size values are once, few and many counts, or a class for expanded clones, and some rows have none.

TRBD1	TRBV28	.	TRBJ2-2	CASSPHQQGTSNTGELFF	TGTGCCAGCAGTCCCCACCAACAGGGGACATCGAACACCGGGGAGCTGTTTTTT
TRBD2	TRBV19	.	TRBJ2-7	CASRLAGAYEQYF	TGTGCCAGCCGACTAGCGGGAGCCTACGAGCAGTACTTC
.	TRBV28	few	TRBJ1-2	CASSLAPSSNYGYTF	TGTGCCAGCAGTTTAGCCCCCAGTTCTAACTATGGCTACACCTTC
.	TRBV7-3	.	TRBJ2-3	CASSRGADTQYF	TGTGCCAGCAGCCGAGGGGCAGATACGCAGTATTTT
TRBD1	TRBV16	once	TRBJ1-1	CASSQVTGGTEAFF	TGTGCCAGCAGCCAAGTTACAGGGGGCACTGAAGCTTTCTTT
.	TRBV18	.	TRBJ1-5	CASSPEEGSPQHF	TGTGCCAGCTCACCAGAGGAGGGTTCGCCCCAGCATTTT
TRBD1	TRBV7-8	.	TRBJ2-2	CASSSDRENTGELFF	TGTGCCAGCAGCTCGGACAGGGAGAACACCGGGGAGCTGTTTTTT
.	TRBV29-1	.	TRBJ1-1	CSATSMNTEAFF	TGCAGCGCGACATCCATGAACACTGAAGCTTTCTTT
TRBD1	TRBV24-1	.	TRBJ2-5	CATSDFGDRDRMQETQYF	TGTGCCACCAGTGATTTCGGGGACCGGGACAGGATGCAAGAGACCCAGTACTTC
.	TRBV29-1	.	TRBJ1-1	CSVERPGNTEAFF	TGCAGCGTTGAGAGACCGGGGAACACTGAAGCTTTCTTT
TRBD1	TRBV7-2	.	TRBJ1-3	CASSLDIWTGISGNTIYF	TGTGCCAGCAGCTTAGATATATGGACAGGAATCTCTGGAAACACCATATATTTT
.	TRBV29-1	.	TRBJ2-1	CSVVRGSSYNEQFF	TGCAGCGTTGTAAGAGGGAGCTCCTACAATGAGCAGTTCTTC
.	TRBV6-5	.	TRBJ2-2	CASSYLGVTGELFF	TGTGCCAGCAGTTACTTAGGGGTCACCGGGGAGCTGTTTTTT
TRBD2	TRBV28	once	TRBJ2-1	CASSLLGLAGVFYNEQFF	TGTGCCAGCAGTTTATTAGGACTAGCGGGAGTCTTTTACAATGAGCAGTTCTTC
TRBD1	TRBV28	.	TRBJ1-4	CASSAKQGIWGKLFF	TGTGCCAGCAGCGCAAAACAGGGGATCTGGGGGAAACTGTTTTTT
TRBD2	TRBV7-2	.	TRBJ2-1	CASSPGTSVYNEQFF	TGTGCCAGCAGCCCCGGGACTAGCGTATACAATGAGCAGTTCTTC
TRBD2	TRBV5-1	.	TRBJ2-7	CASSLGLAGRLSYEQYF	TGCGCCAGCAGCTTGGGGCTAGCGGGAAGACTTTCCTACGAGCAGTACTTC
TRBD1	TRBV18	.	TRBJ1-1	CASSPRDRGNTEAFF	TGTGCCAGCTCACCTCGAGACAGGGGGAACACTGAAGCTTTCTTT
TRBD1	TRBV5-1	few	TRBJ2-7	CASSLVGGDEQYF	TGCGCCAGCAGCTTGGTAGGGGGCGACGAGCAGTACTTC
TRBD2	TRBV5-1	.	TRBJ2-3	CASSFQLADNSGHRGTQYF	TGCGCCAGCAGCTTTCAGCTAGCGGATAACAGCGGGCACAGAGGTACGCAGTATTTT
.	TRBV30	once	TRBJ2-5	CAWSVQGRRETQYF	TGTGCCTGGAGTGTACAGGGCAGAAGGGAGACCCAGTACTTC
TRBD1	TRBV4-3	once	TRBJ2-1	CASSQVGQGNNEQFF	TGCGCCAGCAGCCAAGTAGGACAGGGAAACAATGAGCAGTTCTTC
.	TRBV6-2/TRBV6-3	.	TRBJ2-1	CASSPHGVGGNEQFF	TGTGCCAGCAGCCCCCACGGGGTAGGTGGTAATGAGCAGTTCTTC
.	TRBV4-1	once	TRBJ1-2	CASKGINYGYTF	TGCGCCAGCAAAGGGATTAACTATGGCTACACCTTC
TRBD1	TRBV6-2/TRBV6-3	.	TRBJ2-4	CASSPLGQGVAKNIQYF	TGTGCCAGCAGCCCCTTGGGGCAGGGGGTAGCCAAAAACATTCAGTACTTC
TRBD1	TRBV5-4	.	TRBJ2-5	CASRRGTAKSQETQYF	TGTGCCAGCAGGAGAGGGACAGCTAAAAGTCAAGAGACCCAGTACTTC
.	TRBV3-1/TRBV3-2	.	TRBJ1-1	CASSQDQVVRYMNTEAFF	TGTGCCAGCAGCCAAGATCAGGTGGTGAGGTATATGAACACTGAAGCTTTCTTT
.	TRBV10-3	.	TRBJ1-5	CAHMAGPNQPQHF	TGTGCCCACATGGCGGGTCCCAATCAGCCCCAGCATTTT
.	TRBV7-2	.	TRBJ2-7	CASSLGGFYEQYF	TGTGCCAGCAGCTTAGGGGGTTTTTACGAGCAGTACTTC
.	TRBV11-2	.	TRBJ2-1	CASSQRNEQFF	TGTGCCAGCAGCCAAAGGAACGAGCAGTTCTTC
TRBD2	TRBV5-1	.	TRBJ2-1	CASSLLQREAYNEQFF	TGCGCCAGCAGCTTGCTTCAGCGGGAGGCCTACAATGAGCAGTTCTTC
.	TRBV5-3	.	TRBJ2-1	CARRRLGRNEQFF	TGTGCCAGAAGGCGGTTGGGGCGCAATGAGCAGTTCTTC
.	TRBV7-8	.	TRBJ1-1	CASSATTGNTEAFF	TGTGCCAGCAGCGCCACAACAGGGAACACTGAAGCTTTCTTT
TRBD1	TRBV24-1	.	TRBJ2-1	CATSPRGTYNEQFF	TGTGCCACCAGTCCCAGGGGGACCTACAATGAGCAGTTCTTC
.	TRBV5-1	.	TRBJ1-1	CASSLAIENTEAFF	TGCGCCAGCAGCTTGGCCATCGAGAACACTGAAGCTTTCTTT
TRBD1	TRBV7-6	.	TRBJ2-2	CASSLPRTGGPDSHRTGELFF	TGTGCCAGCAGCTTGCCTCGGACAGGGGGCCCGGATAGCCATCGCACCGGGGAGCTGTTTTTT
TRBD2	TRBV27	.	TRBJ2-7	CASSLISGLAGETYEQYF	TGTGCCAGCAGTTTAATCTCCGGACTAGCTGGTGAAACCTACGAGCAGTACTTC
.	TRBV7-9	.	TRBJ2-3	CASSYLKGSGYTDTQYF	TGTGCCAGCAGCTACCTCAAGGGTAGCGGATACACAGATACGCAGTATTTT
TRBD1	TRBV19	.	TRBJ1-4	CASMSQGAATNEKLFF	TGTGCCAGTATGTCTCAGGGGGCCGCAACTAATGAAAAACTGTTTTTT
TRBD1	TRBV4-1	.	TRBJ1-3	CASSQIGQASSGNTIYF	TGCGCCAGCAGCCAAATAGGACAGGCGAGCTCTGGAAACACCATATATTTT